The T cell receptor (beta chain) under discussion was sequenced for a study of T cell responses to AZD1222 COVID-19 vaccine. In germline, CDR1 is SGHRS, CDR2 YFSETQ. V was pared by 0 bases and J by 2 bases, with 18 bases between. The CDR3 length is 17 residues. TCRdb's table, derived via immunoSEQ multiplex PCR, lists solely in-frame clones and lacks some. In the table there are approximately 150,000 clones, around 93% of which are singletons. The TCR sequence derives from an adult in good health. Sequencing was performed on peripheral blood, taken on day 0 of AZD1222 vaccination. V gene TRBV5-1 combines with J gene TRBJ2-7, with TRBD1 as a possible D gene (6 bases). The DNA of the CDR3 is TGCGCCAGCAGCTTGGACAGGGTGGGATACCAGCCCTACGAGCAGTACTTC. This gives the protein CASSLDRVGYQPYEQYF.